These T cell receptor beta chains were read from a single sample in a study of T cell responses to AZD1222 COVID-19 vaccine. Only in-frame clones appear in the TCRdb table, and some are missing; sequencing was by immunoSEQ multiplex PCR. Of 100,000 to 120,000 clones listed, about 87% are singletons. The sample here was peripheral blood, taken on day 0 of AZD1222 vaccination. These receptors were taken from an adult in good health. Both conserved end residues are part of each CDR3. D genes are given only for firm matches.

v_call,j_call,d_call,cdr3_aa,cdr3_nt
TRBV11-2,TRBJ1-1,NA,CASSRGRGNTEAFF,TGTGCCAGCAGTCGGGGCAGGGGTAATACTGAAGCTTTCTTT
TRBV11-2,TRBJ1-1,NA,CASSLQGMNTEAFF,TGTGCCAGCAGCTTACAGGGGATGAACACTGAAGCTTTCTTT
TRBV2,TRBJ2-3,NA,CASSEANPRQGLGSDTQYF,TGTGCCAGCAGTGAAGCTAACCCCCGCCAAGGCTTGGGGTCAGATACGCAGTATTTT
TRBV2,TRBJ1-5,TRBD1,CASSADRAGNQPQHF,TGTGCCAGCAGTGCGGACAGGGCAGGCAATCAGCCCCAGCATTTT
TRBV4-1,TRBJ2-4,NA,CASSRGEQGAKNIQYF,TGCGCCAGCAGCCGCGGGGAACAGGGGGCCAAAAACATTCAGTACTTC
TRBV7-9,TRBJ1-6,NA,CASTSDGTSGSPLHF,TGTGCCAGCACCTCGGACGGTACAAGCGGTTCACCCCTCCACTTT
TRBV10-1,TRBJ2-1,TRBD2,CASSPGLAGEQFF,TGCGCCAGCAGTCCGGGACTAGCGGGGGAGCAGTTCTTC
TRBV27,TRBJ1-2,NA,CATPGGRGHGYTF,TGTGCCACCCCCGGAGGGCGAGGGCATGGCTACACCTTC
TRBV7-9,TRBJ2-7,NA,CASSLDLGLFRTPSEQYF,TGTGCCAGCAGCTTAGACCTGGGGCTGTTTCGTACCCCCTCAGAGCAGTACTTC
TRBV2,TRBJ1-5,NA,CASSDGQGTQPQHF,TGTGCCAGCAGTGACGGGCAGGGAACTCAGCCCCAGCATTTT
TRBV4-1,TRBJ1-2,TRBD1,CASSQDQGASRHYTF,TGCGCCAGCAGCCAAGATCAGGGGGCGTCGAGACATTACACCTTC
TRBV6-5,TRBJ2-7,NA,CASSYDGSSYEQYF,TGTGCCAGCAGTTACGATGGCAGCTCCTACGAGCAGTACTTC
TRBV28,TRBJ2-1,TRBD1,CASSTTFRDSSYNEQFF,TGTGCCAGCAGTACGACCTTCCGGGACAGCTCCTACAATGAGCAGTTCTTC
TRBV7-9,TRBJ1-1,NA,CASSLPSRTAVNTEAFF,TGTGCCAGCAGCTTGCCCTCCCGGACAGCGGTCAACACTGAAGCTTTCTTT
TRBV7-9,TRBJ2-7,TRBD1,CASSSGTGVSEQYF,TGTGCCAGCAGCTCCGGGACAGGGGTAAGCGAGCAGTACTTC
TRBV20-1,TRBJ1-1,TRBD1,CSSYRGVEAFF,TGCAGTTCCTACAGGGGAGTTGAAGCTTTCTTT